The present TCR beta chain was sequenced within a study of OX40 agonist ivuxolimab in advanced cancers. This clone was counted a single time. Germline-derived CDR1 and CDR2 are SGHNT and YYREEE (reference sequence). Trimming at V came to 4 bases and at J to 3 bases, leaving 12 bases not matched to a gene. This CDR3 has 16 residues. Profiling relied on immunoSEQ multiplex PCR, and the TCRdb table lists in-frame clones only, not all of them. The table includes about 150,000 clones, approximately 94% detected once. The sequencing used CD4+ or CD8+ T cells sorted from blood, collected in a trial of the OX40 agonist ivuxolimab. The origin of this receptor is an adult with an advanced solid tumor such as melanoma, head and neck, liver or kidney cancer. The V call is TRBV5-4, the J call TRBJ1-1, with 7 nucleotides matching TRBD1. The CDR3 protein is CASSKPLTGADTEAFF. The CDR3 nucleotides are TGTGCCAGCAGCAAACCCTTAACAGGGGCGGACACTGAAGCTTTCTTT.